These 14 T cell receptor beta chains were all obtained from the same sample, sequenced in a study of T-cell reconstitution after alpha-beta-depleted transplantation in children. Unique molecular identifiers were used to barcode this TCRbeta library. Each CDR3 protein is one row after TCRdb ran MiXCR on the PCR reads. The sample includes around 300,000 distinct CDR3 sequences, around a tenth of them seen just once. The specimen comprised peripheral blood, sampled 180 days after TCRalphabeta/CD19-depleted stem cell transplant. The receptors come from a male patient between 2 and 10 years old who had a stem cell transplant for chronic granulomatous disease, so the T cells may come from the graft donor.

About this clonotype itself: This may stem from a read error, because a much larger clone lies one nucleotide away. The CDR3, as DNA: TGCAGTGCTATTTCGGACAGGGACTACGAGCAGTACTTC. This sequence encodes CSAISDRDYEQYF. The chain links TRBV20-1 to TRBJ2-7; 8 bases line up with TRBD1. V was clipped by 4 bases and J by 3 bases; unmatched bases: 5. CDR3 size: 13 residues. From germline, CDR1 is DFQATT and CDR2 SNEGSKA (reference sequence).

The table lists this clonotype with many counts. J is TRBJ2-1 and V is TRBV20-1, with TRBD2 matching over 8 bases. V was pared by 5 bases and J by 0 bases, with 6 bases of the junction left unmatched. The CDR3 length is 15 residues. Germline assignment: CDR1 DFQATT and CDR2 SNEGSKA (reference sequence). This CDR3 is CSAPERGPSYNEQFF. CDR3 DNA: TGCAGTGCTCCTGAGCGGGGGCCCTCCTACAATGAGCAGTTCTTC.

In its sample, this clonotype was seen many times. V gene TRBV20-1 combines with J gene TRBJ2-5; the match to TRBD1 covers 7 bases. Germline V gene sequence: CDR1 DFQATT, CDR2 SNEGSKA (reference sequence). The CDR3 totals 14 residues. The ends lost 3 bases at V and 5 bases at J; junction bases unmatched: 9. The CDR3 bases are TGCAGTGCTAGGGTAGGGGGCTTCGGTGAGACCCAGTACTTC. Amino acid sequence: CSARVGGFGETQYF.

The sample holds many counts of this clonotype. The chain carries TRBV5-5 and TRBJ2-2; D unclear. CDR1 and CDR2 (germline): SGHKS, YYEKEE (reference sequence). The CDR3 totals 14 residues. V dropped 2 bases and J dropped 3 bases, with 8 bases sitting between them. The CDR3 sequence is CASSFTSDTGELFF. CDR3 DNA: TGTGCCAGCAGCTTTACTTCGGACACCGGGGAGCTGTTTTTT.

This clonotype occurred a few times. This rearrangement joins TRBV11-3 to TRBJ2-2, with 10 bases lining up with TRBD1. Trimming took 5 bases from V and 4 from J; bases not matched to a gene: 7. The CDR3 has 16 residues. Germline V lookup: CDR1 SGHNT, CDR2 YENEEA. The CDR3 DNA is TGTGCCAGCAGCCTTTATAGGACAGGGGGCACCGGGGAGCTGTTTTTT. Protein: CASSLYRTGGTGELFF.

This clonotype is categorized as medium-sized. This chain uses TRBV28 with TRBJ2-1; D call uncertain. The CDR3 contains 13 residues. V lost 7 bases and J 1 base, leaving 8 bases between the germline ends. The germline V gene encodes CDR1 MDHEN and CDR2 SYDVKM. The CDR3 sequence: CASNVGSYNEQFF. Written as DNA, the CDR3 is TGTGCCAGCAATGTTGGATCCTACAATGAGCAGTTCTTC.

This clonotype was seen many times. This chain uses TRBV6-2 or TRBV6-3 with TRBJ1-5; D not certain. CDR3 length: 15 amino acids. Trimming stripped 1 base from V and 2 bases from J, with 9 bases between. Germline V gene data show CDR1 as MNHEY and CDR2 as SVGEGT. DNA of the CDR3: TGTGCCAGCAGTTACTGGGGAAATGGCAATCAGCCCCAGCATTTT. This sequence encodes CASSYWGNGNQPQHF.

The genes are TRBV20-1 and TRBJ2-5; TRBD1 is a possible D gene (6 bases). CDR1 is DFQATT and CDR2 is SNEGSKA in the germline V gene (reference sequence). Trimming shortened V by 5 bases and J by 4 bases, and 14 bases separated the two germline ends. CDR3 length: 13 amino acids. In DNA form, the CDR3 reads TGCAGTGCTTTCCAGGGGTTGAGAGAGACCCAGTACTTC. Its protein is CSAFQGLRETQYF.

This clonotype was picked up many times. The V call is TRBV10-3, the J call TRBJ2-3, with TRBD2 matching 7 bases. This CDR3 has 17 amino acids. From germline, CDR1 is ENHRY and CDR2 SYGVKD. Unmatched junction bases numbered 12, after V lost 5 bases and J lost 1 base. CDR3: CAISPLGGGARTDTQYF. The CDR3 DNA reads TGTGCCATCAGTCCTCTTGGCGGGGGAGCTCGCACAGATACGCAGTATTTT.

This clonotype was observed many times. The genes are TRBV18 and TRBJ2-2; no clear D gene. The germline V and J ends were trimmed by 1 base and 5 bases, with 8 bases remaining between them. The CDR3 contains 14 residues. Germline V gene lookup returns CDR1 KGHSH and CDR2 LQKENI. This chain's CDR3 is CASSPQGSTGELFF. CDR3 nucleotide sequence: TGTGCCAGCTCACCACAGGGAAGTACCGGGGAGCTGTTTTTT. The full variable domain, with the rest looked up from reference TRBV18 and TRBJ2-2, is NAGVMQNPRHLVRRRGQEARLRCSPMKGHSHVYWYRQLPEEGLKFMVYLQKENIIDESGMPKERFSAEFPKEGPSILRIQQVVRGDSAAYFCASSPQGSTGELFFGEGSRLTVL.

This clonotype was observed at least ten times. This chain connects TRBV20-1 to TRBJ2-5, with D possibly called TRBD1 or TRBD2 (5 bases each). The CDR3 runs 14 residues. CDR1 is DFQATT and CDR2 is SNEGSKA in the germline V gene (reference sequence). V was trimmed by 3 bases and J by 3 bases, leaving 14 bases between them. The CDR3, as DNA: TGCAGTGCTAGTTGGGGACGCAGTGAAGAGACCCAGTACTTC. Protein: CSASWGRSEETQYF.

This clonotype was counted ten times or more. CDR3 in DNA: TGTGCCAGCAGAAACCCCGGGACAGGGAGGAACACTGAAGCTTTCTTT. Protein sequence: CASRNPGTGRNTEAFF. This rearrangement joins TRBV28 to TRBJ1-1; the match to TRBD1 covers 9 bases. Germline CDR1 MDHEN, CDR2 SYDVKM. CDR3 length: 16 amino acids. Trimming removed 6 bases from V and 1 base from J; junction bases left unmatched: 9.

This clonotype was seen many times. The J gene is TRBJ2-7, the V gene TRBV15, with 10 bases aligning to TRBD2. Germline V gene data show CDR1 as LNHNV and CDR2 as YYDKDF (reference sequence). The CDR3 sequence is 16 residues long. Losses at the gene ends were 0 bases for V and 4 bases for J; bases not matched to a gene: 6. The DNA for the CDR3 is TGTGCCACCAGCAGAGAAACACTAGCGGGACATTACGAGCAGTACTTC. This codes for CATSRETLAGHYEQYF.

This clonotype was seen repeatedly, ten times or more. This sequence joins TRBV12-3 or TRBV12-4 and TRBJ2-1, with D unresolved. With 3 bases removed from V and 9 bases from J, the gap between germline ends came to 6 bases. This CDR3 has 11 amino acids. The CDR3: CASSFAFEQFF. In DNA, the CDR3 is TGTGCCAGCAGTTTTGCATTTGAGCAGTTCTTC.